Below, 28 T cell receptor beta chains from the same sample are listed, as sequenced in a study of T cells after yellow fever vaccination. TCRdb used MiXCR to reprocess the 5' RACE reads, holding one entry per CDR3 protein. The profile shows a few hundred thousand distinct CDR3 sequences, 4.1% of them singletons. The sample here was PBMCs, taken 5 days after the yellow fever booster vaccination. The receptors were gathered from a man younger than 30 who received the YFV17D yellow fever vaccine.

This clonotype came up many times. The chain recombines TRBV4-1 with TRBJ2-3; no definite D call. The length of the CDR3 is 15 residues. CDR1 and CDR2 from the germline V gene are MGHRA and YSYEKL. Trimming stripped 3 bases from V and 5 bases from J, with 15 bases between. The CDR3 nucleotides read TGCGCCAGCAGCCACCGGAGACGGACCAAAGATACGCAGTATTTT. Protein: CASSHRRRTKDTQYF.

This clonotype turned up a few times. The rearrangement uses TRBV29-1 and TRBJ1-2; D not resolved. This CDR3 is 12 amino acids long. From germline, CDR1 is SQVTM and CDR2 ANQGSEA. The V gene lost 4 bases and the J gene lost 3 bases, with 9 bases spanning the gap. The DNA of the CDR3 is TGCAGCGTTGCTATAAGCTACTATGGCTACACCTTC. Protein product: CSVAISYYGYTF. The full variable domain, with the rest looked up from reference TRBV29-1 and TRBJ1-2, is SAVISQKPSRDICQRGTSLTIQCQVDSQVTMMFWYRQQPGQSLTLIATANQGSEATYESGFVIDKFPISRPNLTFSTLTVSNMSPEDSSIYLCSVAISYYGYTFGSGTRLTVV.

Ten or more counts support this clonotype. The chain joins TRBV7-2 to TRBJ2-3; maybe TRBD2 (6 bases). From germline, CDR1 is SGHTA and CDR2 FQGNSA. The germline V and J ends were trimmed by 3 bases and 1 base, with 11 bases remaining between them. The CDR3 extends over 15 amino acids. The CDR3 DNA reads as TGTGCCAGCAGCTTGGAGGGGCAGGGCACAGATACGCAGTATTTT. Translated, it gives CASSLEGQGTDTQYF.

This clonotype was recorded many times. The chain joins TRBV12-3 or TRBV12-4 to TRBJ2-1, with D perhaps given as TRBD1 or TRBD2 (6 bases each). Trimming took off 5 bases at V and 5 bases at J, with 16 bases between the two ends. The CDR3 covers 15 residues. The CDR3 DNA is TGTGCCAGCAGTCGATCAAGGGGGGCCCACAATGAGCAGTTCTTC. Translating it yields CASSRSRGAHNEQFF.

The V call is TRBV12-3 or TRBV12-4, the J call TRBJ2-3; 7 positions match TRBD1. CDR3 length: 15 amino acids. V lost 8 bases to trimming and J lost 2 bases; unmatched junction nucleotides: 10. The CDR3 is CASSTQGTLTDTQYF. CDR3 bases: TGTGCCAGCTCGACACAGGGGACCCTCACAGATACGCAGTATTTT.

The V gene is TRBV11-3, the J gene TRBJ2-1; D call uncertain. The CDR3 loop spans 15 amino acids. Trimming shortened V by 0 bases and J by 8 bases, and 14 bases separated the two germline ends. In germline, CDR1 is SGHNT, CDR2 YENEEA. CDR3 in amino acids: CASSLDGPSVDEQFF. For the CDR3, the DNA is TGTGCCAGCAGCTTAGATGGTCCCTCAGTCGATGAGCAGTTCTTC.

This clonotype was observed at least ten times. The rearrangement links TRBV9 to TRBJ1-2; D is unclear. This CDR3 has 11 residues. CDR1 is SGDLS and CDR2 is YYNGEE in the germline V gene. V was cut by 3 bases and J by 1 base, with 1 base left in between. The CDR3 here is CASSDNYGYTF. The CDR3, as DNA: TGTGCCAGCAGCGATAACTATGGCTACACCTTC.

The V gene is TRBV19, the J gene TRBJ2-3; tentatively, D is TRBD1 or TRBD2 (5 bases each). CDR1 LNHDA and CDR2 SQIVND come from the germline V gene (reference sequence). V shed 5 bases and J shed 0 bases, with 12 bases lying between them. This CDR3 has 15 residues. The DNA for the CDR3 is TGTGCCAGTAGTCGCAGGGACCCTAGCACAGATACGCAGTATTTT. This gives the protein CASSRRDPSTDTQYF.

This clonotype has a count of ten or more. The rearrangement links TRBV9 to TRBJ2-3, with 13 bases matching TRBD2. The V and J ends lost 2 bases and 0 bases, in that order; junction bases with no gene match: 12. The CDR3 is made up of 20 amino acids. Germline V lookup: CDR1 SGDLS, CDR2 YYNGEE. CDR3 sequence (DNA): TGTGCCAGCAGCGTGGCCCAGACTAGCGGGGGGCGAGGAAGCACAGATACGCAGTATTTT. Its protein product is CASSVAQTSGGRGSTDTQYF. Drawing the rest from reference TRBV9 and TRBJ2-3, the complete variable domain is DSGVTQTPKHLITATGQRVTLRCSPRSGDLSVYWYQQSLDQGLQFLIQYYNGEERAKGNILERFSAQQFPDLHSELNLSSLELGDSALYFCASSVAQTSGGRGSTDTQYFGPGTRLTVL.

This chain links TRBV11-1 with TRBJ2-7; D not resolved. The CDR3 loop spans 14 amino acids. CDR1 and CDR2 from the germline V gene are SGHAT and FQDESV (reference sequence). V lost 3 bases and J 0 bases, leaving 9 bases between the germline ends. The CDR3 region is CASSFGQPSYEQYV. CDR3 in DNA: TGTGCCAGCAGCTTCGGCCAGCCCTCCTACGAGCAGTACGTC.

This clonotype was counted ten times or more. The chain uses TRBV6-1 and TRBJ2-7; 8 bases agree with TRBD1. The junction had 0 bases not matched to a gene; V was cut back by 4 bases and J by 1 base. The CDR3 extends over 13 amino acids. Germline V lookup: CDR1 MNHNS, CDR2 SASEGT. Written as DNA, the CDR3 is TGTGCCAGCAGTGGGACAGGGTCCTACGAGCAGTACGTC. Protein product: CASSGTGSYEQYV.

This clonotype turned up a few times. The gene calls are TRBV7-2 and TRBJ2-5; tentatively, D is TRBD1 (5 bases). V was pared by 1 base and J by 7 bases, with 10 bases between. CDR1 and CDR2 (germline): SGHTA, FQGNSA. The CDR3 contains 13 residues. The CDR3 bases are TGTGCCAGCAGCTTAGGAGTAGGGGTGACCCAGTACTTC. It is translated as CASSLGVGVTQYF.

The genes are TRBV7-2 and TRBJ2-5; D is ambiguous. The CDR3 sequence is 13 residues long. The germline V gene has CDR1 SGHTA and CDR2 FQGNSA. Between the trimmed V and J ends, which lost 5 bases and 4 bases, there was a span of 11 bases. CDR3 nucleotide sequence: TGTGCCAGCAGCCTATCTGCAGCAGAGACCCAGTACTTC. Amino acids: CASSLSAAETQYF.

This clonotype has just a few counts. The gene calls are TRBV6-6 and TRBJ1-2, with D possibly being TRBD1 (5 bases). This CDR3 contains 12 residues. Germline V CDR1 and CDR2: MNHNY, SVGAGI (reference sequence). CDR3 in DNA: TGTGCTGGCCGGGGCTTAAACTATGGCTACACCTTC. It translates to CAGRGLNYGYTF.

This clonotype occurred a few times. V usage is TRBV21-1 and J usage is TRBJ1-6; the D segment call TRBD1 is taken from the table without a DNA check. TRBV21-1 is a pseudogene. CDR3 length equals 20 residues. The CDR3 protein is CASSKALGTGGDTYNSPLHF. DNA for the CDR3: TGTGCCAGCAGCAAAGCGCTCGGGACAGGGGGCGACACCTATAATTCACCCCTCCACTTT.

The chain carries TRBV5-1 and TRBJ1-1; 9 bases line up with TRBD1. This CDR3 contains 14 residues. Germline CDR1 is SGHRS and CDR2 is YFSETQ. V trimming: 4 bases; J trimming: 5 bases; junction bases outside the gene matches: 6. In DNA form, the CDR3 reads TGCGCCAGCAGCAAGGACAGGGGAGGGACTGAAGCTTTCTTT. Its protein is CASSKDRGGTEAFF.

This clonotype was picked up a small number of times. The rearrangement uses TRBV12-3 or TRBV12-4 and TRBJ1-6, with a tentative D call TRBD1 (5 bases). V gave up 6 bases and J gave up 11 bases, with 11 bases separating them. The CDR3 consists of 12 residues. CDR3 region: CASSTGPPPLHF. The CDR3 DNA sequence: TGTGCCAGCAGCACGGGACCACCACCCCTCCACTTT.

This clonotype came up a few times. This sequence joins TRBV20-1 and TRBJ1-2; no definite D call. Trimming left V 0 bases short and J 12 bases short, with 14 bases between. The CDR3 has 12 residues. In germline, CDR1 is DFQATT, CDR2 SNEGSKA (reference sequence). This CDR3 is CSARDLMVSDTF. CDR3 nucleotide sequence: TGCAGTGCTAGAGATTTAATGGTCTCGGACACCTTC.

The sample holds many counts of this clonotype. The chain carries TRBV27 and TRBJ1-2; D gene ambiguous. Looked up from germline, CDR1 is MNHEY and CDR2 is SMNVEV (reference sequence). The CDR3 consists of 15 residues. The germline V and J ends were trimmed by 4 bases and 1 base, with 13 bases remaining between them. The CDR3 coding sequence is TGTGCCAGCAGTTCCCAGGCATGGGGTAACTATGGCTACACCTTC. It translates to CASSSQAWGNYGYTF.

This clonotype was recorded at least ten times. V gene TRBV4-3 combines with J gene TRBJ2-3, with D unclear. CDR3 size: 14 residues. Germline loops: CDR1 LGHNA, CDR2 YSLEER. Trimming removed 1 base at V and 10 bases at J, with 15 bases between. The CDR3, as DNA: TGCGCCAGCAGCCAAGTCCTGGAAAACTCCCCGCAGTATTTT. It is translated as CASSQVLENSPQYF.

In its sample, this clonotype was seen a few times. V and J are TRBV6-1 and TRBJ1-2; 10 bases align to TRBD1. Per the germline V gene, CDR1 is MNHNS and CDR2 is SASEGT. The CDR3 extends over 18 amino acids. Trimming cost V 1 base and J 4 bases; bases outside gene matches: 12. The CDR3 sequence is CASSEVLPRQGAGYGYTF. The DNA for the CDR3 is TGTGCCAGCAGTGAAGTACTCCCCAGACAGGGGGCAGGCTATGGCTACACCTTC.

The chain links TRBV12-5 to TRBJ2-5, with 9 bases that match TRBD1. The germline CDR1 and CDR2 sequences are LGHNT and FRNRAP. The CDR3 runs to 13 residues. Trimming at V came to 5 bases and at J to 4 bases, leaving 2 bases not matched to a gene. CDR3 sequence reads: CASGPQGAETQYF. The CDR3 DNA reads TGTGCTAGTGGTCCACAGGGGGCAGAGACCCAGTACTTC.

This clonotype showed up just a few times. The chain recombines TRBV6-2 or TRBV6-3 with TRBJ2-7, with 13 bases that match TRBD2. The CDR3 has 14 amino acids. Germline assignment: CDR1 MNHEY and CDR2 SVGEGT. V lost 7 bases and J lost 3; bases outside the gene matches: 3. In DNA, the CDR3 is TGTGCCAGCAAACGGACTAGCGGGAGCTACGAGCAGTACTTC. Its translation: CASKRTSGSYEQYF.

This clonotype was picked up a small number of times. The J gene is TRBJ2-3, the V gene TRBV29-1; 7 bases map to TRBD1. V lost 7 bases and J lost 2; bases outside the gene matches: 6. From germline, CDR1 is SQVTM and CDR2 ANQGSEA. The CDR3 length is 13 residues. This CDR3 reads CSGQGVPTDTQYF. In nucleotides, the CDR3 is TGCAGCGGACAGGGTGTCCCCACAGATACGCAGTATTTT.

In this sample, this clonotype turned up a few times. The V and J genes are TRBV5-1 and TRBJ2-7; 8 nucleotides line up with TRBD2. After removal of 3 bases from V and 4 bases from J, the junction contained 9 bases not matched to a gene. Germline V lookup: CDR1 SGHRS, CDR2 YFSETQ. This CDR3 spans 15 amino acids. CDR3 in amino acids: CASSWVGGEEYEQYF. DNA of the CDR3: TGCGCCAGCAGCTGGGTCGGGGGGGAGGAGTACGAGCAGTACTTC.

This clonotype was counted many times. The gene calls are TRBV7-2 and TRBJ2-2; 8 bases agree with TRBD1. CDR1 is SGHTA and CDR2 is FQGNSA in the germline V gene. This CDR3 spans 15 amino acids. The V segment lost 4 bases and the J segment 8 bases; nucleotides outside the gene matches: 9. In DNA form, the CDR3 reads TGTGCCAGCAGCTCCAGGACAGGGAGAGCTGGGGAGCTGTTTTTT. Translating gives CASSSRTGRAGELFF.

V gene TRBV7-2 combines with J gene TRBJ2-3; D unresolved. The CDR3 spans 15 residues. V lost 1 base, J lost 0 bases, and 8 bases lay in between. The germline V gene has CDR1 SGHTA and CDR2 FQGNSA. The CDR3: CASSLELLSTDTQYF. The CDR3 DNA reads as TGTGCCAGCAGCTTAGAATTACTTAGCACAGATACGCAGTATTTT.

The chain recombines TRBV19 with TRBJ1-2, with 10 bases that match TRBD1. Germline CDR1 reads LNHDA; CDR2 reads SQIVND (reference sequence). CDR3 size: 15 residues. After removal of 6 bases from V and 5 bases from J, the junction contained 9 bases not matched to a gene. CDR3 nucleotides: TGTGCCAGTAGACTTGACAGGGGGCGCCGGTATGGCTACACCTTC. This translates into CASRLDRGRRYGYTF.